Presented here are 9 T cell receptor beta chains from one specimen sequenced in a study of graft-versus-host responses after intestinal transplantation. The assay was immunoSEQ multiplex PCR, and TCRdb's table has in-frame clones only and misses some. Of about 86,000 clones listed, 88% are singletons. The antigens these receptors bind are not known. Sequencing was performed on unstimulated CD4+ T cells sorted from spleen or lymph node cells, taken before transplant. Receptor source: a human donor who was the organ donor for an intestinal transplant.

V and J are TRBV5-1 and TRBJ2-3, with D possibly being TRBD2 (6 bases). The CDR3 length is 14 residues. The germline V gene has CDR1 SGHRS and CDR2 YFSETQ. Trimming took 0 bases from V and 4 from J, leaving 9 bases between them. Written as DNA, the CDR3 is TGCGCCAGCAGCTTGGGGGGAGGCCCAGATACGCAGTATTTT. It is translated as CASSLGGGPDTQYF.

This sequence joins TRBV28 and TRBJ2-5; 7 positions match TRBD2. The J call may be mistaken, given a closer DNA end match to TRBJ2-7. The CDR3 loop spans 14 amino acids. Germline assignment: CDR1 MDHEN and CDR2 SYDVKM. The CDR3 loop is CASSLGGGSYEQYF. The CDR3 DNA sequence: TGTGCCAGCAGTTTGGGGGGGGGATCCTACGAGCAGTACTTC.

V usage is TRBV9 and J usage is TRBJ2-3; 7 bases fit TRBD2. The CDR3 sequence is 17 residues long. From germline, CDR1 is SGDLS and CDR2 YYNGEE. V lost 4 bases and J lost 8; bases outside the gene matches: 19. Written as DNA, the CDR3 is TGTGCCAGCAGCATCCGGGGGGACTCCCCTGGATTTGCTACGCAGTATTTT. This sequence encodes CASSIRGDSPGFATQYF. Full variable domain (missing parts from reference TRBV9 and TRBJ2-3): DSGVTQTPKHLITATGQRVTLRCSPRSGDLSVYWYQQSLDQGLQFLIQYYNGEERAKGNILERFSAQQFPDLHSELNLSSLELGDSALYFCASSIRGDSPGFATQYFGPGTRLTVL.

The gene calls are TRBV11-2 and TRBJ1-2, with unresolved D. The germline V and J ends were trimmed by 3 bases and 9 bases, with 14 bases remaining between them. The CDR3 covers 13 residues. The germline gives CDR1 SGHAT, CDR2 FQNNGV. The CDR3 loop is CASSFSRSPSYTF. CDR3 nucleotide sequence: TGTGCCAGCAGCTTCTCTCGGTCGCCCAGCTACACCTTC.

The chain combines TRBV4-1 with TRBJ1-4, with 8 bases fitting TRBD1. This CDR3 contains 14 residues. Per the germline V gene, CDR1 is MGHRA and CDR2 is YSYEKL. V gave up 0 bases and J gave up 7 bases; unmatched junction bases: 1. CDR3 sequence (DNA): TGCGCCAGCAGCCAAGACAGGGGGCGTGAAAAACTGTTTTTT. Protein: CASSQDRGREKLFF.

The chain couples TRBV19 to TRBJ2-3, with TRBD2 matching over 9 bases. The germline V gene has CDR1 LNHDA and CDR2 SQIVND (reference sequence). J lost 6 bases, V lost 6 bases, and 10 bases had no gene match. This CDR3 is built from 15 residues. The CDR3 loop is CASRDLAGSWDTQYF. As DNA, the CDR3 is TGTGCCAGTAGGGACCTAGCGGGGAGTTGGGATACGCAGTATTTT.

V usage is TRBV27 and J usage is TRBJ2-4, with D unresolved. The CDR3 spans 14 residues. V lost 2 bases to trimming and J lost 8 bases, with 13 bases between them. From germline, CDR1 is MNHEY and CDR2 SMNVEV (reference sequence). DNA for the CDR3: TGTGCCAGCAGTTTAACCAGGTTGACGGACATTCAGTACTTC. This gives the protein CASSLTRLTDIQYF.

This clone was recorded a few times. The chain carries TRBV4-2 and TRBJ2-1, with 8 bases that match TRBD2. CDR1 is LGHNA, CDR2 YNFKEQ, per germline. This CDR3 has 14 amino acids. The trim removed 5 bases at V and 8 bases at J, leaving 8 bases unmatched. The CDR3 is CASSERGPGDEQFF. In nucleotides, the CDR3 is TGTGCCAGCAGCGAGCGGGGGCCCGGCGATGAGCAGTTCTTC.

The gene calls are TRBV7-6 and TRBJ2-2, with 15 nucleotides matching TRBD2. The J segment lost 6 bases and the V segment lost 3 bases, leaving 2 bases of the junction unmatched. CDR1 and CDR2 (germline): SGHVS, FNYEAQ. CDR3 length equals 16 residues. The chain's CDR3 is CASSFGLAGGSGELFF. In DNA, the CDR3 is TGTGCCAGCAGCTTCGGACTAGCGGGGGGGTCCGGGGAGCTGTTTTTT.